The next 10 T cell receptor beta chains were all read from a single sample in a study of Ad26.COV2.S vaccination and SARS-CoV-2 variants. The treatment was: over 15 received Ad26.COV2.S at low or high dose, single or two shots; about 5 received placebo; per-sample allocation not given. Samples came from day 63 after the first vaccine or placebo injection. The table came from immunoSEQ multiplex PCR; TCRdb's copy has only in-frame clones and leaves some out. The sample records some 250,000 clones, more than 75% being singletons. Sequencing used peripheral blood, obtained in a trial of Ad26.COV2.S vaccine versus placebo. The receptor set was obtained from a person aged 18-60 years who received the Ad26.COV2.S COVID-19 vaccine or a placebo.

The V call is TRBV28, the J call TRBJ1-6; no definite D call. The CDR3 has 10 amino acids. V was pared by 6 bases and J by 16 bases, with 10 bases between. Germline CDR1 and CDR2: MDHEN and SYDVKM. For the CDR3, the DNA is TGTGCCAGCAGAGGAATATCGCTCCACTTT. As protein: CASRGISLHF.

The genes are TRBV27 and TRBJ2-7; 8 nucleotides line up with TRBD1. The CDR3 sequence is 13 residues long. The trim removed 4 bases at V and 9 bases at J, leaving 8 bases unmatched. Germline CDR1 MNHEY, CDR2 SMNVEV (reference sequence). This CDR3 is CASSSTTGAVQYF. The CDR3 DNA sequence: TGTGCCAGCAGTTCCACGACAGGGGCTGTGCAGTACTTC.

The chain carries TRBV29-1 and TRBJ1-2, with unresolved D. This CDR3 is built from 14 residues. The germline CDR1 and CDR2 sequences are SQVTM and ANQGSEA. Deletions cut 0 bases from V and 10 bases from J, with 18 bases between. The CDR3 bases are TGCAGCGTTGAAGAAACGGGTTCCAGTCCTTCCTACACCTTC. This encodes CSVEETGSSPSYTF.

The gene calls are TRBV5-1 and TRBJ1-1; TRBD1 agrees at 9 bases. The CDR3 totals 15 residues. CDR1 SGHRS and CDR2 YFSETQ come from the germline V gene. Trimming cost V 4 bases and J 0 bases; bases outside gene matches: 4. CDR3 in amino acids: CASSRTGVMNTEAFF. Here the CDR3 DNA reads TGCGCCAGCAGCAGGACAGGGGTAATGAACACTGAAGCTTTCTTT.

With regard to this clone: This sample includes further DNA sequences coding for the same CDR3. V is TRBV18 and J is TRBJ2-5, with D hard to call. Germline V gene data show CDR1 as KGHSH and CDR2 as LQKENI. V lost 1 base to trimming and J lost 4 bases, with 4 bases between them. The CDR3 runs to 12 residues. The CDR3 DNA is TGTGCCAGCTCACCACTTCGAGAGACCCAGTACTTC. It codes for CASSPLRETQYF.

This clone has only a few counts. The CDR3 loop is CSVWTSGSNEQFF. Here the CDR3 DNA reads TGCAGCGTTTGGACTAGCGGGAGCAATGAGCAGTTCTTC. The V and J genes are TRBV29-1 and TRBJ2-1; TRBD2 matches 13 bases. The CDR3 runs to 13 residues. Trimming took 5 bases from V and 6 from J; bases not matched to a gene: 1. Germline V gene data show CDR1 as SQVTM and CDR2 as ANQGSEA.

The chain is built from TRBV5-5 and TRBJ2-7; D remains unclear. CDR1 is SGHKS and CDR2 is YYEKEE in the germline V gene (reference sequence). The V gene lost 4 bases and the J gene lost 5 bases, with 16 bases spanning the gap. This CDR3 spans 14 amino acids. CDR3 sequence reads: CASSRGFLDHEQYF. The DNA of the CDR3 is TGTGCCAGCAGCCGTGGGTTCCTGGACCACGAGCAGTACTTC.

V gene TRBV24-1 combines with J gene TRBJ2-2; 7 bases fit TRBD1. The V and J ends lost 3 bases and 3 bases, in that order; junction bases with no gene match: 6. Germline V gene sequence: CDR1 KGHDR, CDR2 SFDVKD. The CDR3 consists of 16 residues. The CDR3 is CATSDRRDSYTGELFF. Written as DNA, the CDR3 is TGTGCCACCAGTGATCGCCGGGACAGTTACACCGGGGAGCTGTTTTTT.

This sequence joins TRBV6-1 and TRBJ2-7; 8 positions agree with TRBD2. The CDR3 runs 16 residues. The germline V gene has CDR1 MNHNS and CDR2 SASEGT. The J segment lost 2 bases and the V segment lost 0 bases, leaving 6 bases of the junction unmatched. The CDR3 reads CASSEAPGGFPYEQYF. CDR3 nucleotides: TGTGCCAGCAGTGAAGCTCCGGGGGGGTTTCCCTACGAGCAGTACTTC.

The J gene is TRBJ2-1, the V gene TRBV19; 8 nucleotides line up with TRBD1. The V segment lost 7 bases and the J segment 2 bases; nucleotides outside the gene matches: 13. The CDR3 spans 17 residues. From germline, CDR1 is LNHDA and CDR2 SQIVND (reference sequence). CDR3 DNA sequence: TGTGCCAGTAAAACTGGGCAGGGGGCGAGTCCCTACAATGAGCAGTTCTTC. As protein: CASKTGQGASPYNEQFF.